This T cell receptor beta chain was found in a study of T cell repertoires in cytomegalovirus infection. The germline V and J ends were trimmed by 4 bases and 6 bases, with 13 bases remaining between them. The CDR3 is 14 residues long. The germline V gene encodes CDR1 MNHNS and CDR2 SASEGT. Many counts were recorded for this clonotype. TCRdb ran MiXCR on the reads and lists one entry per CDR3 protein. The sample holds 300,000 or so distinct CDR3 sequences; roughly a tenth are singletons and the top ten take about 2.3%. V and J are TRBV6-1 and TRBJ2-1; weak D call: TRBD1 (6 bases). The sequence was collected from a human donor in good health (CMV status not recorded). Some clones in this sample may be carry-over from other donors' samples. The sample was PBMCs. In DNA form, the CDR3 reads TGTGCCAGCAGTGTACAGGGTCCGGGCAATGAGCAGTTCTTC. Protein sequence: CASSVQGPGNEQFF.